This passage covers 27 T cell receptor beta chains from one sample sequenced in a study of Graves' ophthalmopathy and Graves' hyperthyroidism. TCR beta CDR3 amplification used RNA transcripts. Scientists carried out first-round RT-PCR using HTBI primers and then a second-round multiplex PCR. MiXCR, applied by TCRdb to the multiplex PCR reads, yields one record per CDR3 protein. This sample has about 620,000 distinct CDR3 sequences, with about 20% found just once. The sample comprised peripheral blood. These TCRs come from a woman aged 18 to 35 with stable Graves' hyperthyroidism. Some clones in this sample may be carry-over from other donors' samples.

This clonotype has only a few counts. This could be a read error, since a much larger clone is one nucleotide away. Without the conserved terminal phenylalanine or tryptophan, this CDR3 likely stems from a read error. This rearrangement joins TRBV6-1 to TRBJ1-1; perhaps TRBD1 as D (5 bases). This CDR3 comprises 13 residues. V was pared by 2 bases and J by 9 bases, with 13 bases between. The germline CDR1 and CDR2 sequences are MNHNS and SASEGT. CDR3 nucleotide sequence: TGTGCCAGCAGTGAACAGGGCGCTTATCAAGCTTTCTCT. Protein sequence: CASSEQGAYQAFS.

The chain has TRBV6-1 and TRBJ2-7; the D gene is possibly TRBD2 (6 bases). Germline V gene lookup returns CDR1 MNHNS and CDR2 SASEGT. The V end was cut by 4 bases, the J end by 3 bases, with 13 bases between. CDR3 size: 14 residues. The CDR3 DNA sequence: TGTGCCAGCAGTGTTTTAGCGGAAAACTACGAGCAGTACTTC. It is translated as CASSVLAENYEQYF.

Many counts were recorded for this clonotype. The J gene is TRBJ2-2, the V gene TRBV6-5; D is possibly TRBD1 (6 bases). Trimming took 6 bases from V and 5 from J, leaving 10 bases between them. CDR3 size: 13 residues. Germline values: CDR1 MNHEY, CDR2 SVGAGI. In DNA form, the CDR3 reads TGTGCCAGCAGCTACACAGGGACCGGGGAGCTGTTTTTT. It yields the protein CASSYTGTGELFF.

This chain connects TRBV6-1 to TRBJ1-1; D call uncertain. Germline lookup yields CDR1 MNHNS and CDR2 SASEGT. V shed 6 bases and J shed 4 bases, with 12 bases lying between them. This CDR3 is 13 amino acids long. DNA for the CDR3: TGTGCCAGCAGCTCCTACAGAGGCACTGAAGCTTTCTTT. Amino acids: CASSSYRGTEAFF.

The V and J genes are TRBV29-1 and TRBJ2-7, with D tentatively TRBD1 (6 bases). V lost 0 bases and J 3 bases, leaving 9 bases between the germline ends. Germline lookup yields CDR1 SQVTM and CDR2 ANQGSEA. The CDR3 has 13 amino acids. CDR3 in amino acids: CSVEETGVYEQYF. The CDR3 bases are TGCAGCGTTGAAGAGACAGGAGTCTACGAGCAGTACTTC.

Many counts were recorded for this clonotype. The rearrangement uses TRBV11-2 and TRBJ2-2, with TRBD2 matching over 11 bases. This CDR3 spans 15 amino acids. V was pared by 3 bases and J by 6 bases, with 3 bases of the junction left unmatched. CDR1 and CDR2 from the germline V gene are SGHAT and FQNNGV. This CDR3 is CASSFELAGAGELFF. The DNA for the CDR3 is TGTGCCAGCAGCTTTGAACTAGCGGGAGCCGGGGAGCTGTTTTTT. Drawing the rest from reference TRBV11-2 and TRBJ2-2, the complete variable domain is EAGVAQSPRYKIIEKRQSVAFWCNPISGHATLYWYQQILGQGPKLLIQFQNNGVVDDSQLPKDRFSAERLKGVDSTLKIQPAKLEDSAVYLCASSFELAGAGELFFGEGSRLTVL.

V and J are TRBV20-1 and TRBJ2-5; D gene uncertain. CDR3 length equals 14 residues. CDR1 DFQATT and CDR2 SNEGSKA come from the germline V gene (reference sequence). V was shortened by 0 bases and J by 4 bases, with 12 bases between the two germline ends. The CDR3 here is CSARDRIGRETQYF. In DNA form, the CDR3 reads TGCAGTGCTAGAGATCGGATAGGGCGAGAGACCCAGTACTTC.

As concerns this clonotype: Being one base from a much bigger clone, this may be a read error. The rearrangement links TRBV20-1 to TRBJ1-1, with D uncertain. The CDR3 runs to 11 residues. Germline assignment: CDR1 DFQATT and CDR2 SNEGSKA (reference sequence). CDR3 coding DNA: TGCAGCAATATAAGGAGCACTGAAGCTTTCTTT. Protein sequence: CSNIRSTEAFF.

Many counts were recorded for this clonotype. V and J are TRBV5-6 and TRBJ2-7, with D possibly matching TRBD2 (5 bases). The germline V gene encodes CDR1 SGHDT and CDR2 YYEEEE. V shed 5 bases and J shed 1 base, with 13 bases lying between them. CDR3 length: 14 residues. The CDR3 sequence: CASSQTGNSYEQYF. The DNA of the CDR3 is TGTGCCAGCAGTCAAACCGGGAATTCCTACGAGCAGTACTTC.

This clonotype occurred a few times. J is TRBJ2-5 and V is TRBV6-1; either TRBD1 or TRBD2 may supply D (5 bases each). The CDR3 length is 13 residues. Germline CDR1 and CDR2: MNHNS and SASEGT. Trimming removed 7 bases from V and 4 bases from J, with 13 bases in between. The CDR3 DNA reads TGTGCCAGCACCGGGCGTGGGGGAGAGACCCAGTACTTC. This codes for CASTGRGGETQYF.

This clonotype was seen many times. V gene TRBV9 combines with J gene TRBJ2-7; TRBD1 aligns across 8 bases. Trimming cost V 0 bases and J 4 bases; bases outside gene matches: 6. There are 15 residues in the CDR3. Germline values: CDR1 SGDLS, CDR2 YYNGEE. This CDR3 is CASSVEQGDPYEQYF. The CDR3 DNA reads TGTGCCAGCAGCGTAGAACAGGGGGACCCTTACGAGCAGTACTTC.

This clonotype was seen repeatedly, ten times or more. The rearrangement joins TRBV6-5 to TRBJ1-1; D is undetermined. CDR3 length: 14 residues. The V end was cut by 0 bases, the J end by 1 base, with 6 bases between. Germline V gene data show CDR1 as MNHEY and CDR2 as SVGAGI. DNA for the CDR3: TGTGCCAGCAGTTACTCAGGTTCGAACACTGAAGCTTTCTTT. Encoded protein: CASSYSGSNTEAFF.

This chain links TRBV12-3 or TRBV12-4 with TRBJ1-1; the D is unclear. CDR3 size: 16 residues. The V gene lost 5 bases and the J gene lost 1 base, with 17 bases spanning the gap. The CDR3 coding sequence is TGTGCCAGCAGTACCCCGATTGTAGCCCAGAACACTGAAGCTTTCTTT. Translated: CASSTPIVAQNTEAFF.

This clonotype appeared a few times. The gene calls are TRBV20-1 and TRBJ2-7; TRBD2 aligns across 7 bases. The CDR3 length is 14 residues. The V and J ends lost 8 bases and 2 bases, in that order; junction bases with no gene match: 12. CDR1 and CDR2 from the germline V gene are DFQATT and SNEGSKA (reference sequence). Here the CDR3 DNA reads TGCAGTTTTCCTGGGGGGGGTTACCCCTACGAGCAGTACTTC. Translation gives CSFPGGGYPYEQYF.

This clonotype was seen many times. This chain uses TRBV28 with TRBJ2-7, with 12 bases lining up with TRBD2. The germline V gene has CDR1 MDHEN and CDR2 SYDVKM. This CDR3 is 15 amino acids long. V lost 5 bases to trimming and J lost 4 bases; unmatched junction nucleotides: 6. The CDR3 spells CASSRGLAGIYEQYF. In nucleotides, the CDR3 is TGTGCCAGCAGTCGAGGACTAGCGGGAATTTACGAGCAGTACTTC.

Many counts were recorded for this clonotype. The V gene is TRBV11-2, the J gene TRBJ2-7, with 9 bases identical to TRBD1. The ends lost 5 bases at V and 5 bases at J; junction bases unmatched: 13. Germline CDR1 SGHAT, CDR2 FQNNGV. The CDR3 contains 16 residues. The chain's CDR3 is CASSRAPGTGIDEQYF. Here the CDR3 DNA reads TGTGCCAGCAGCAGGGCCCCCGGGACAGGGATCGACGAGCAGTACTTC.

This clonotype was counted many times. The J gene is TRBJ2-5, the V gene TRBV5-4; D is possibly TRBD2 (5 bases). Trimming stripped 1 base from V and 4 bases from J, with 14 bases between. The CDR3 spans 15 residues. Germline CDR1 reads SGHNT; CDR2 reads YYREEE (reference sequence). The CDR3 is CASSLTSVEVETQYF. CDR3 coding DNA: TGTGCCAGCAGCTTGACGTCGGTGGAGGTAGAGACCCAGTACTTC.

This clonotype has ten or more counts. The chain carries TRBV20-1 and TRBJ2-2; D is possibly TRBD1 (6 bases). The CDR3 sequence is 13 residues long. Germline V gene lookup returns CDR1 DFQATT and CDR2 SNEGSKA (reference sequence). Trimming took 4 bases from V and 6 from J, leaving 12 bases between them. The CDR3 is CSAIQGLSGELFF. DNA of the CDR3: TGCAGTGCTATACAGGGCCTCTCCGGGGAGCTGTTTTTT.

The table lists this clonotype with many counts. The chain couples TRBV20-1 to TRBJ2-7; 7 nucleotides agree with TRBD1. The CDR3 contains 14 residues. Looked up from germline, CDR1 is DFQATT and CDR2 is SNEGSKA (reference sequence). V shed 1 base, J shed 3 bases, and the junction held 6 bases outside the gene matches. The CDR3 nucleotides read TGCAGTGCTAGAGTTACAGGGGCGTACTACGAGCAGTACTTC. Translation: CSARVTGAYYEQYF.

V is TRBV4-1 and J is TRBJ1-2; D gene unclear. Germline V gene lookup returns CDR1 MGHRA and CDR2 YSYEKL. The V gene lost 0 bases and the J gene lost 7 bases, with 9 bases spanning the gap. This CDR3 comprises 13 residues. CDR3 amino acids: CASSQDLGVGYTF. The CDR3 DNA reads as TGCGCCAGCAGCCAAGATTTGGGAGTTGGCTACACCTTC.

This clonotype has at least ten counts. V is TRBV6-5 and J is TRBJ2-5, with 11 bases matching TRBD2. With 2 bases clipped from V and 2 bases from J, the junction kept 4 bases outside the gene matches. Germline CDR1 is MNHEY and CDR2 is SVGAGI. This CDR3 has 16 residues. The CDR3 is CASSYRGTSGQETQYF. For the CDR3, the DNA is TGTGCCAGCAGTTACCGCGGGACTAGCGGTCAAGAGACCCAGTACTTC.

At least ten counts were recorded for this clonotype. The V call is TRBV12-3 or TRBV12-4, the J call TRBJ1-2, with D hard to call. This CDR3 spans 11 amino acids. V shed 10 bases and J shed 7 bases, with 13 bases lying between them. CDR3: CAIQDGGGYTF. The CDR3 DNA sequence: TGTGCCATCCAAGACGGAGGTGGCTACACCTTC.

This clonotype was detected many times. The chain carries TRBV20-1 and TRBJ1-2, with a weak D call TRBD1 (6 bases). The germline gives CDR1 DFQATT, CDR2 SNEGSKA (reference sequence). CDR3 length: 16 amino acids. V lost 0 bases to trimming and J lost 4 bases, with 18 bases between them. The CDR3 DNA reads TGCAGTGCTAGAGAGGGGGAGGACAGCAGCCTCTATGGCTACACCTTC. Its protein is CSAREGEDSSLYGYTF.

The chain has TRBV20-1 and TRBJ1-1; D is ambiguous. The CDR3 has 13 amino acids. CDR1 is DFQATT, CDR2 SNEGSKA, per germline (reference sequence). V lost 3 bases and J 4 bases, leaving 12 bases between the germline ends. The CDR3 here is CSASRDPGTEAFF. The CDR3 region has the DNA TGCAGTGCTAGTCGAGACCCCGGCACTGAAGCTTTCTTT.

This clonotype showed up many times. The chain joins TRBV12-3 or TRBV12-4 to TRBJ2-5, with 14 bases fitting TRBD2. Unmatched junction bases numbered 5, after V lost 6 bases and J lost 5 bases. This CDR3 spans 15 amino acids. In DNA form, the CDR3 reads TGTGCCAGCAGACCCGGGACTAGCGGGGGTGAGACCCAGTACTTC. Protein: CASRPGTSGGETQYF.

The table lists this clonotype with many counts. The chain is built from TRBV12-3 or TRBV12-4 and TRBJ2-7; TRBD2 aligns across 7 bases. CDR3 length: 17 amino acids. J lost 3 bases, V lost 5 bases, and 16 bases had no gene match. The CDR3 sequence is CASSTSLSGKIDYEQYF. The CDR3 DNA is TGTGCCAGCAGTACGTCTTTGAGCGGGAAGATTGACTACGAGCAGTACTTC.

This clonotype came up a few times. J is TRBJ1-4 and V is TRBV20-1; D not certain. The V and J ends lost 3 bases and 4 bases respectively, with 15 bases between them. Germline CDR1 reads DFQATT; CDR2 reads SNEGSKA (reference sequence). This CDR3 has 15 amino acids. CDR3 DNA: TGCAGTGCTAGGGTTCTCCGGGCGGTTAATGAAAAACTGTTTTTT. This codes for CSARVLRAVNEKLFF.